One sample yielded the 27 T cell receptor beta chains listed below, sequenced in a study of cytomegalovirus exposure and HLA in healthy donors. 13 Jbeta primers and 60 Vbeta primers were used for the PCR. The table came from immunoSEQ multiplex PCR; TCRdb's copy has only in-frame clones and leaves some out. Here the sample spans approximately 150,000 clones, 84% being singletons. The material sequenced was PBMCs. Receptors were obtained from a man between 18 and 35 years old in good health and CMV-seronegative.

This clone appeared a single time. This chain joins TRBV4-2 and TRBJ2-7; a possible D gene is TRBD1 (6 bases). Germline CDR1 and CDR2: LGHNA and YNFKEQ. The CDR3 runs 15 residues. V was trimmed by 2 bases and J by 3 bases, leaving 14 bases between them. This CDR3 reads CASSQLPRTDYEQYF. The CDR3 coding sequence is TGTGCCAGCAGCCAACTTCCTCGGACAGACTACGAGCAGTACTTC.

V is TRBV18 and J is TRBJ2-1, with 9 nucleotides matching TRBD2. Germline CDR1 reads KGHSH; CDR2 reads LQKENI. The CDR3 is 15 residues long. V shed 1 base and J 3 bases; nucleotides not matched to a gene: 1. The CDR3 DNA reads TGTGCCAGCTCACCACGAGCGGGAGGCTACAATGAGCAGTTCTTC. Protein sequence: CASSPRAGGYNEQFF.

V usage is TRBV6-5 and J usage is TRBJ1-1; tentative D call: TRBD1 (6 bases). Trimming stripped 5 bases from V and 2 bases from J, with 15 bases between. Germline V gene data show CDR1 as MNHEY and CDR2 as SVGAGI. The CDR3 covers 15 residues. CDR3 residues: CASSAETGLNTEAFF. CDR3 coding DNA: TGTGCCAGCAGTGCCGAGACAGGACTTAACACTGAAGCTTTCTTT.

The rearrangement links TRBV4-3 to TRBJ2-1; 9 bases match TRBD2. Trimming took 0 bases from V and 16 from J; bases not matched to a gene: 13. The CDR3 has 15 residues. Germline values: CDR1 LGHNA, CDR2 YSLEER. CDR3 nucleotides: TGCGCCAGCAGCCAAGAAGGGACCACTAGCGGGCCCCGCTTCTTC. Protein sequence: CASSQEGTTSGPRFF.

The J gene is TRBJ2-1, the V gene TRBV7-9; 7 positions match TRBD1. J lost 6 bases, V lost 1 base, and 12 bases had no gene match. The CDR3 has 17 residues. Looked up from germline, CDR1 is SEHNR and CDR2 is FQNEAQ (reference sequence). In DNA, the CDR3 is TGTGCCAGCAGCTTAGGGGGTATCGCAGGGGGAATCAATGAGCAGTTCTTC. Protein product: CASSLGGIAGGINEQFF.

This clone has just one count. The chain links TRBV25-1 to TRBJ2-5; D is perhaps TRBD1 (6 bases). V lost 3 bases and J lost 2, with 13 bases in between. Germline CDR1 is MGHDK and CDR2 is SYGVNS. The CDR3 runs to 15 residues. The chain's CDR3 is CASSDYRASQETQYF. The CDR3 DNA reads TGTGCCAGCAGTGACTACAGGGCGTCTCAAGAGACCCAGTACTTC.

The V call is TRBV28, the J call TRBJ2-7; 10 positions match TRBD1. The V gene's germline CDR1 is MDHEN and CDR2 SYDVKM. The CDR3 is 16 amino acids. Germline trimming cut 6 bases from V and 6 bases from J; bases unmatched to any gene: 14. The CDR3 DNA is TGTGCCAGCAGGGGGTCCTCTACGACAGGGGGCAGCGAGCAGTACTTC. Translation gives CASRGSSTTGGSEQYF.

The chain recombines TRBV7-6 with TRBJ2-7, with 7 bases fitting TRBD2. V lost 5 bases to trimming and J lost 1 base; unmatched junction nucleotides: 5. This CDR3 is built from 14 residues. Germline V CDR1 and CDR2: SGHVS, FNYEAQ. CDR3 sequence (DNA): TGTGCCAGCAGCAGGGAGGGTGCATCCTACGAGCAGTACTTC. It is translated as CASSREGASYEQYF. The entire variable domain, with the rest obtained from reference TRBV7-6 and TRBJ2-7, is as follows: GAGVSQSPRYKVTKRGQDVALRCDPISGHVSLYWYRQALGQGPEFLTYFNYEAQQDKSGLPNDRFSAERPEGSISTLTIQRTEQRDSAMYRCASSREGASYEQYFGPGTRLTVT.

J is TRBJ1-1 and V is TRBV29-1; D is unclear. Trimming cost V 7 bases and J 5 bases, with 20 bases left between them. Germline values: CDR1 SQVTM, CDR2 ANQGSEA. The CDR3 runs 14 residues. CDR3 sequence (DNA): TGCAGCGGTAACGCAAGAATCCCGGGAACTGAAGCTTTCTTT. Amino acid sequence: CSGNARIPGTEAFF. Full variable domain (remainder filled in from reference TRBV29-1 and TRBJ1-1): SAVISQKPSRDICQRGTSLTIQCQVDSQVTMMFWYRQQPGQSLTLIATANQGSEATYESGFVIDKFPISRPNLTFSTLTVSNMSPEDSSIYLCSGNARIPGTEAFFGQGTRLTVV.

The chain uses TRBV4-1 and TRBJ2-7; maybe TRBD2 (6 bases). The CDR3 spans 15 residues. Trimming left V 0 bases short and J 2 bases short, with 11 bases between. The germline CDR1 and CDR2 sequences are MGHRA and YSYEKL. This CDR3 is CASSQDRTTPYEQYF. The CDR3 DNA sequence: TGCGCCAGCAGCCAAGATAGGACTACCCCCTACGAGCAGTACTTC.

The chain's CDR3 is CASRLARSTDTQYF. The CDR3 DNA reads as TGTGCCAGCAGGTTAGCGCGAAGTACAGATACGCAGTATTTT. V usage is TRBV28 and J usage is TRBJ2-3, with D perhaps matching TRBD2 (5 bases). V was trimmed by 6 bases and J by 3 bases, leaving 13 bases between them. CDR3 size: 14 residues. The germline gives CDR1 MDHEN, CDR2 SYDVKM.

This rearrangement joins TRBV6-5 to TRBJ1-1; D unclear. V was clipped by 4 bases and J by 3 bases, with 9 bases between them. This CDR3 is 13 amino acids long. CDR1 is MNHEY and CDR2 is SVGAGI in the germline V gene. CDR3 in amino acids: CASSFVADTEAFF. DNA for the CDR3: TGTGCCAGCAGTTTTGTGGCGGACACTGAAGCTTTCTTT.

This clone showed up just a few times. Germline and junction disagree at one end, which may indicate a read error. V usage is TRBV6-1 and J usage is TRBJ2-1; a weak D match, TRBD1 (6 bases). CDR3 size: 15 residues. Germline CDR1 reads MNHNS; CDR2 reads SASEGT. CDR3 in DNA: TGCGCCAGCAGTGAGTCGAACAGGGCTGGGAATGAGCAGTTCTTC. This sequence encodes CASSESNRAGNEQFF.

The J gene is TRBJ1-2, the V gene TRBV6-1; no definite D call. V was pared by 0 bases and J by 3 bases, with 8 bases between. The germline V gene encodes CDR1 MNHNS and CDR2 SASEGT. There are 14 residues in the CDR3. CDR3 nucleotide sequence: TGTGCCAGCAGTGAAGCTCCCTCGGACTATGGCTACACCTTC. Translation: CASSEAPSDYGYTF.

The gene calls are TRBV19 and TRBJ1-4, with 10 bases matching TRBD1. This CDR3 is 14 amino acids long. J was trimmed by 6 bases and V by 6 bases; bases with no gene match: 4. Germline assignment: CDR1 LNHDA and CDR2 SQIVND (reference sequence). This chain's CDR3 is CASSVGTGDEKLFF. The CDR3 DNA follows: TGTGCCAGTAGCGTCGGGACAGGGGATGAAAAACTGTTTTTT.

This clone came up a few times. The rearrangement links TRBV4-3 to TRBJ1-1; D not resolved. Germline V lookup: CDR1 LGHNA, CDR2 YSLEER. The CDR3 extends over 12 amino acids. Trimming removed 1 base from V and 11 bases from J, with 11 bases in between. DNA for the CDR3: TGCGCCAGCAGCCAAGGTGGTGTCAGGGCTTTCTTT. Its protein is CASSQGGVRAFF.

The chain recombines TRBV20-1 with TRBJ1-1; 7 nucleotides match TRBD1. Germline V gives CDR1 DFQATT, CDR2 SNEGSKA (reference sequence). The CDR3 length is 10 residues. The CDR3 spells CSAGTVEAFF. CDR3 nucleotides: TGCAGCGCCGGGACAGTTGAAGCTTTCTTT.

This clone turned up a few times. This chain uses TRBV6-1 with TRBJ2-7; D remains ambiguous. The V gene's germline CDR1 is MNHNS and CDR2 SASEGT. V lost 1 base and J 0 bases, leaving 4 bases between the germline ends. This CDR3 region has 13 residues. The CDR3 coding sequence is TGTGCCAGCAGTGAAGTGAGCTCCTACGAGCAGTACTTC. The encoded protein is CASSEVSSYEQYF.

This chain uses TRBV28 with TRBJ1-5; D not certain. This CDR3 has 14 residues. Trimming took off 1 base at V and 11 bases at J, with 15 bases between the two ends. Germline V lookup: CDR1 MDHEN, CDR2 SYDVKM. In nucleotides, the CDR3 is TGTGCCAGCAGTTTATTAGCCCTTCCCCGGGCCCAGCATTTT. It specifies CASSLLALPRAQHF.

The chain uses TRBV28 and TRBJ2-1; TRBD2 aligns across 16 bases. Germline CDR1 and CDR2: MDHEN and SYDVKM. After removal of 4 bases from V and 7 bases from J, the junction contained 28 bases not matched to a gene. This CDR3 spans 24 amino acids. CDR3 coding DNA: TGTGCCAGCAGTTCCCCCTCCGGTGCCGGGGGACTAGCGGGAGGGCCTTCGGCTTTTAATGAGCAGTTCTTC. This gives the protein CASSSPSGAGGLAGGPSAFNEQFF.

A few counts support this clone. The CDR3 DNA reads TGCGCCAGCAGTGAACAGTATAATTCACCCCTCCACTTT. It codes for CASSEQYNSPLHF. This chain links TRBV10-1 with TRBJ1-6; no reliable D call. Per the germline V gene, CDR1 is WNHNN and CDR2 is SYGVQD (reference sequence). V was pared by 3 bases and J by 4 bases, with 4 bases between. The CDR3 length is 13 residues.

The rearrangement joins TRBV29-1 to TRBJ2-2; 11 bases agree with TRBD1. This CDR3 region has 14 residues. Germline CDR1 reads SQVTM; CDR2 reads ANQGSEA. Trimming took 6 bases from V and 3 from J; bases not matched to a gene: 3. CDR3 bases: TGCAGCGTCCGGACAGGGGGCTACACCGGGGAGCTGTTTTTT. It codes for CSVRTGGYTGELFF.

This chain uses TRBV7-9 with TRBJ2-3; D might be TRBD2 (5 bases). This CDR3 is 17 amino acids long. Germline V gives CDR1 SEHNR, CDR2 FQNEAQ (reference sequence). V was clipped by 1 base and J by 1 base, with 15 bases between them. CDR3: CASSLGPGSIGTDTQYF. The CDR3 region has the DNA TGTGCCAGCAGCTTAGGCCCGGGGAGCATCGGCACAGATACGCAGTATTTT.

The chain has TRBV15 and TRBJ2-1; maybe TRBD2 (6 bases). The CDR3 is 20 amino acids. Germline CDR1 reads LNHNV; CDR2 reads YYDKDF (reference sequence). The V end lost 1 base, the J end lost 4 bases, and 26 bases lay between the germline ends. As DNA, the CDR3 is TGTGCCACCAGCAGAGTTAAGGGGCCGGGTTCCGGGACTGGTTACAATGAGCAGTTCTTC. This encodes CATSRVKGPGSGTGYNEQFF.

V is TRBV28 and J is TRBJ2-5; maybe TRBD1 (6 bases). Germline values: CDR1 MDHEN, CDR2 SYDVKM. The CDR3 consists of 15 residues. V was trimmed by 3 bases and J by 2 bases, leaving 13 bases between them. This CDR3 is CASSLEDRFQETQYF. For the CDR3, the DNA is TGTGCCAGCAGTTTGGAGGACAGATTTCAAGAGACCCAGTACTTC.

The chain has TRBV5-1 and TRBJ2-5; D is ambiguous. Germline V gene sequence: CDR1 SGHRS, CDR2 YFSETQ. The CDR3 consists of 14 residues. V lost 3 bases and J 2 bases, leaving 11 bases between the germline ends. The CDR3 here is CASSSAAVQETQYF. DNA for the CDR3: TGCGCCAGCAGCTCGGCGGCGGTACAAGAGACCCAGTACTTC.

The count of this clone is one. The chain is built from TRBV5-6 and TRBJ1-2; perhaps TRBD1 as D (6 bases). V was trimmed by 4 bases and J by 7 bases, leaving 17 bases between them. CDR1 and CDR2 from the germline V gene are SGHDT and YYEEEE. The length of the CDR3 is 14 residues. The CDR3 region has the DNA TGTGCCAGCAGCCACCTGGCAGGGGATACTGGCTACACCTTC. Its translation is CASSHLAGDTGYTF.